These 17 T cell receptor beta chains originate from one sample sequenced in a study of cytomegalovirus exposure and HLA in healthy donors. Use of 60 Vbeta and 13 Jbeta primers characterized the PCR. Generated by immunoSEQ multiplex PCR, the TCRdb table keeps only in-frame clones and is missing some. The sample gives about 150,000 clones, 60% to 85% of which show up once; about 12% is in the top ten. Sequenced: PBMCs. Receptors originate from a man aged 35 to 55 in good health and CMV-seropositive.

The chain is built from TRBV5-5 and TRBJ1-4; no clear D gene. The CDR3 has 12 amino acids. Trimming pared 3 bases from V and 8 bases from J, leaving 8 bases between. The germline V gene has CDR1 SGHKS and CDR2 YYEKEE (reference sequence). The DNA of the CDR3 is TGTGCCAGCAGCTCATCGGGGGAAAAACTGTTTTTT. Its translation is CASSSSGEKLFF.

This clone has only one observation. The chain joins TRBV18 to TRBJ2-7; the D gene is possibly TRBD2 (6 bases). CDR3 length: 14 amino acids. Germline CDR1 KGHSH, CDR2 LQKENI. V was trimmed by 0 bases and J by 7 bases, leaving 13 bases between them. The CDR3 is CASSPPAGGREQYF. CDR3 DNA: TGTGCCAGCTCACCACCTGCCGGGGGTAGGGAGCAGTACTTC.

This clone was seen a single time. The chain links TRBV7-2 to TRBJ2-1; D gene ambiguous. Between the trimmed V and J ends, which lost 1 base and 5 bases, there was a span of 6 bases. The CDR3 contains 13 residues. Germline values: CDR1 SGHTA, CDR2 FQGNSA. CDR3 nucleotides: TGTGCCAGCAGCTTAGGACTGCACAATGAGCAGTTCTTC. Protein sequence: CASSLGLHNEQFF.

The chain links TRBV5-4 to TRBJ2-2; 10 positions agree with TRBD2. Germline V gene sequence: CDR1 SGHNT, CDR2 YYREEE (reference sequence). The length of the CDR3 is 15 residues. V lost 10 bases to trimming and J lost 5 bases; unmatched junction nucleotides: 11. CDR3: CAAGLAGVRTGELFF. In nucleotides, the CDR3 is TGTGCCGCCGGGCTAGCGGGAGTGAGGACCGGGGAGCTGTTTTTT. Drawing the rest from reference TRBV5-4 and TRBJ2-2, the complete variable domain is ETGVTQSPTHLIKTRGQQVTLRCSSQSGHNTVSWYQQALGQGPQFIFQYYREEENGRGNFPPRFSGLQFPNYSSELNVNALELDDSALYLCAAGLAGVRTGELFFGEGSRLTVL.

The gene calls are TRBV9 and TRBJ2-6, with 8 bases matching TRBD1. The CDR3 sequence is 15 residues long. CDR1 is SGDLS and CDR2 is YYNGEE in the germline V gene. J was trimmed by 2 bases and V by 4 bases; bases with no gene match: 2. The CDR3 sequence: CASSLQGAGANVLTF. The CDR3 DNA sequence: TGTGCCAGCAGCTTACAGGGGGCTGGGGCCAACGTCCTGACTTTC.

The J gene is TRBJ1-4, the V gene TRBV6-5; D uncertain. Germline CDR1 reads MNHEY; CDR2 reads SVGAGI. This CDR3 spans 13 amino acids. V lost 5 bases, J lost 8 bases, and 12 bases lay in between. CDR3 nucleotides: TGTGCCAGCAGTCCCCGACGGGGAGAAAAACTGTTTTTT. This sequence encodes CASSPRRGEKLFF.

The DNA of the CDR3 is TGCAGCGTTCGCAGGGGCGGGAACACTGAAGCTTTCTTT. Translating it yields CSVRRGGNTEAFF. This chain links TRBV29-1 with TRBJ1-1; perhaps TRBD1 as D (6 bases). Germline V lookup: CDR1 SQVTM, CDR2 ANQGSEA. This CDR3 is 13 amino acids long. The V gene lost 5 bases and the J gene lost 1 base, with 11 bases spanning the gap. Full variable domain (missing parts from reference TRBV29-1 and TRBJ1-1): SAVISQKPSRDICQRGTSLTIQCQVDSQVTMMFWYRQQPGQSLTLIATANQGSEATYESGFVIDKFPISRPNLTFSTLTVSNMSPEDSSIYLCSVRRGGNTEAFFGQGTRLTVV.

J is TRBJ2-3 and V is TRBV7-3; no reliable D call. CDR1 is SGHTA, CDR2 FQGTGA, per germline. Trimming took 5 bases from V and 2 from J, leaving 11 bases between them. This CDR3 region has 14 residues. CDR3 sequence (DNA): TGTGCCAGCAGCCCTTCTGACACCACAGATACGCAGTATTTT. This translates into CASSPSDTTDTQYF.

This rearrangement joins TRBV19 to TRBJ2-1; D possibly corresponds to TRBD2 (5 bases). The V end lost 7 bases, the J end lost 0 bases, and 13 bases lay between the germline ends. The germline gives CDR1 LNHDA, CDR2 SQIVND (reference sequence). This CDR3 is built from 15 residues. The CDR3 is CASTVGGSSYNEQFF. The CDR3 DNA reads as TGTGCCAGTACTGTCGGAGGAAGCTCCTACAATGAGCAGTTCTTC.

The chain has TRBV5-4 and TRBJ2-5; D call uncertain. Deletions cut 0 bases from V and 4 bases from J, with 7 bases between. The germline V gene encodes CDR1 SGHNT and CDR2 YYREEE (reference sequence). The CDR3 spans 13 residues. The CDR3 loop reads CASSLGHPETQYF. In nucleotides, the CDR3 is TGTGCCAGCAGCTTGGGACACCCAGAGACCCAGTACTTC.

The chain combines TRBV9 with TRBJ2-1, with D tentatively TRBD1 (5 bases). From germline, CDR1 is SGDLS and CDR2 YYNGEE. The CDR3 is made up of 16 amino acids. V was trimmed by 2 bases and J by 1 base, leaving 13 bases between them. The CDR3 loop reads CASSVGQESSYNEQFF. DNA for the CDR3: TGTGCCAGCAGCGTGGGGCAGGAAAGTTCCTACAATGAGCAGTTCTTC.

This clone was picked up one time. This chain connects TRBV23-1 to TRBJ1-2; TRBD1 aligns across 10 bases. TRBV23-1 is an open reading frame, and its role is uncertain. V lost 2 bases and J lost 7; bases outside the gene matches: 7. This CDR3 comprises 15 residues. The CDR3 DNA sequence: TGCGCCAGCAGTCAAGTAGGGACAGGGGATCTTGGCTACACCTTC. Amino acid sequence: CASSQVGTGDLGYTF.

This clone was recorded once. This chain joins TRBV5-4 and TRBJ2-1; TRBD2 matches 13 bases. This CDR3 contains 17 residues. CDR1 is SGHNT and CDR2 is YYREEE in the germline V gene (reference sequence). The J segment lost 8 bases and the V segment lost 4 bases, leaving 12 bases of the junction unmatched. CDR3 loop: CASSGFPGLAGMDEQFF. For the CDR3, the DNA is TGTGCCAGCAGCGGCTTCCCGGGACTAGCGGGAATGGATGAGCAGTTCTTC.

This chain joins TRBV4-1 and TRBJ1-1; 7 nucleotides line up with TRBD1. CDR1 is MGHRA, CDR2 YSYEKL, per germline. V gave up 1 base and J gave up 5 bases; unmatched junction bases: 7. The CDR3 has 15 amino acids. The CDR3 here is CASSQVGGAGTEAFF. The CDR3 DNA reads as TGCGCCAGCAGCCAAGTAGGGGGCGCTGGGACTGAAGCTTTCTTT.

This rearrangement joins TRBV29-1 to TRBJ1-2, with 9 bases fitting TRBD1. This CDR3 spans 14 amino acids. J lost 8 bases, V lost 3 bases, and 10 bases had no gene match. Germline values: CDR1 SQVTM, CDR2 ANQGSEA. In DNA, the CDR3 is TGCAGCGTTGACCGGGACAGGGTAAGGGGCGGCTACACCTTC. It is translated as CSVDRDRVRGGYTF.

V and J are TRBV28 and TRBJ1-1, with D possibly being TRBD1 (5 bases). Per the germline V gene, CDR1 is MDHEN and CDR2 is SYDVKM. V was trimmed by 5 bases and J by 3 bases, leaving 16 bases between them. The CDR3 is 15 amino acids. The CDR3 nucleotides read TGTGCCAGCAGTCCTCCGATTTGGGGGGACACTGAAGCTTTCTTT. Protein: CASSPPIWGDTEAFF.

The chain recombines TRBV6-1 with TRBJ2-1; D may be TRBD2 (6 bases). CDR3 length: 13 residues. Germline-derived CDR1 and CDR2 are MNHNS and SASEGT. V was cut by 9 bases and J by 3 bases, with 12 bases left in between. CDR3 in DNA: TGTGCCAGTAGCGGAGTTGTCTACAATGAGCAGTTCTTC. Translating it yields CASSGVVYNEQFF.